This T cell receptor (beta chain) was identified in a study of blood T cell repertoires in COVID-19 (dated by TCRdb to 2019 to 2021). For the wider study: The collaborator samples originated in the United States, Italy and Spain and spanned the acute and convalescent phases of COVID-19. The material from the prospective study consisted of cDNA or gDNA derived from T cells, B-cell-depleted T cells, or PBMCs. The dataset comprised deeply sampled blood TCRbeta repertoires from subjects exposed to, actively infected with, or recovered from COVID-19. The repertoires were released in a freely available public database intended as a resource for research on the immune response to SARS-CoV-2. The samples were drawn from the first 160 participants of the ongoing ImmuneRACE study and from some 1,300 subjects provided by 6 global collaborators. Nearly every sample came with metadata listing a de-identified subject ID, COVID-19 status, age in years and sex. Where HLA class I and class II types were available, the types were taken from metadata supplied by the sample provider, not from assay-based typing. What the work shows at the level of the full study, not this receptor alone: How much clinical and demographic metadata was included differed by source and by participant, and the metadata was provided uncurated.

Concerning this clone: No cognate antigen has been identified for it. Nothing much larger sits one base from this clone, and base qualities are not available.

TCRbeta CDR3 regions were amplified from genomic DNA using the immunoSEQ Assay, a bias-controlled multiplex PCR. Per the source publication's procedure: Nucleated cell counts per sample were estimated from amplification of reference gene primers within the assay. To quantify the absolute abundance of each unique TCRbeta CDR3 rearrangement, sequence reads were collapsed and filtered. Productive Simpson clonality was computed per sample as the square root of Simpson's diversity index over productive rearrangements. TCRdb provides this immuneACCESS table in a form limited to in-frame rearrangements. Some clones are lacking; in checked studies, under half of them reflect an unresolved V gene, and why the rest are absent is not known. That table gives V, J and clone size, and the DNA gave D and trimming. For this sample there are about 250,000 clones; nearly 85% appear just once. Roughly 5.5% of the sample belongs to the ten largest clones.

The germline ends are 8 bases apart after V is trimmed by 5 bases and J by 1 base. Spanning cysteine to phenylalanine, the CDR3 consists of 13 amino acids. Only the CDR3 DNA is retained, 39 bases long and in frame from the first base. The germline V gene encodes CDR1 SEHNR and CDR2 FQNEAQ (reference sequence). Each collaborating institution followed its own protocols to collect whole blood in K2EDTA tubes. For TCRbeta analysis, collaborator samples were shipped as frozen whole blood, as isolated PBMCs, or as DNA extracted from either sample type. The sample comprised peripheral blood. This receptor was obtained from a human donor in a cohort sampled during active COVID-19. The rearrangement combines TRBV7-9 with TRBJ1-1; the D segment cannot be called with confidence. The DNA is as follows: TGTGCCAGCAGCCCTCCCAGGAACACTGAAGCTTTCTTT. It translates to CASSPPRNTEAFF.